The T cell receptor (beta chain) under discussion was sequenced for a study of blood T cell repertoires in COVID-19. Study context: Acute and convalescent COVID-19 samples came from the United States, Italy and Spain. PBMCs, B-cell-depleted T cells, or T cells were the source of the cDNA or gDNA that made up the material.

The CDR3 totals 15 residues. V was cut by 0 bases and J by 0 bases, with 8 bases left in between. Germline lookup yields CDR1 LGHNA and CDR2 YSLEER. Original processing methods: Quantification of nucleated cells was approximated via reference gene primer amplification. The table came from immunoSEQ multiplex PCR; TCRdb's copy has only in-frame clones and leaves some out. V and J calls and clone size are as listed in that table; D and trimming were resolved from the DNA. This sample yields around 280,000 clones, of which around nine tenths are seen a single time; roughly 1.3% belongs to the top ten. The chain carries TRBV4-3 and TRBJ1-1, with D hard to call. This TCR was sampled from a man aged 70-80 years with acute or convalescent COVID-19. Sequencing was done on a sample of peripheral blood. Here the CDR3 DNA reads TGCGCCAGCAGCCAAGATCCCGCGGTGAACACTGAAGCTTTCTTT. Translated: CASSQDPAVNTEAFF.